These 18 T cell receptor beta chains were sequenced from one sample in a study of read filtering for tumor transcriptome and immune sequencing (dated by TCRdb to the early 2020s). Sequencing relied on an Illumina HiSeq 4000. Starting from 350 to 500 ng RNA, TCR libraries were constructed with the Immunoverse kit using molecular barcoded adaptors that cover the alpha/delta and beta/gamma chains. TCRdb handled the public reads itself, with Q25 trimming in fastp and clone calling in MiXCR, and kept productive beta chains. Each record represents a unique CDR3 protein, reported with the most common genes and DNA among its rows. Recorded for this sample are roughly 68,000 distinct CDR3 sequences; 11% to 15% of them occurred a single time. Clones ranked in the top ten supply about 44% of the sample. Material: a population of CD138-negative cells sorted from bone marrow. The cell subset or site label, as the study defines it: bone marrow mononuclear cells depleted of CD138+ plasma/myeloma cells by negative magnetic selection. These TCRs come from a donor at least 40 years old with multiple myeloma.

This clonotype was recorded at least ten times. The chain links TRBV5-1 to TRBJ2-7; TRBD1 might be the D (6 bases). Per germline, CDR1 SGHRS and CDR2 YFSETQ. Trimming took 4 bases from V and 0 from J, leaving 8 bases between them. This CDR3 has 13 amino acids. The CDR3 sequence is CASSRDNSYEQYF. In DNA, the CDR3 is TGCGCCAGCAGCCGGGACAACTCCTACGAGCAGTACTTC.

There are many counts of this clonotype. The CDR3 here is CASSLALRGKNIQYF. In DNA, the CDR3 is TGTGCCAGCAGTTTAGCCCTCCGGGGCAAAAACATTCAGTACTTC. The gene calls are TRBV12-3 or TRBV12-4 and TRBJ2-4, with a possible D match to TRBD2 (5 bases). The CDR3 spans 15 residues. V was clipped by 0 bases and J by 3 bases, with 9 bases between them.

This clonotype has more than one count but fewer than ten. With a much larger clone just one base away, this may be a read error. This chain links TRBV6-2 or TRBV6-3 with TRBJ2-7, with 7 bases matching TRBD2. Germline V gene sequence: CDR1 MNHEY, CDR2 SVGEGT. CDR3 length equals 15 residues. The CDR3 sequence: CASGYGGAGSHEQYF. CDR3 in DNA: TGTGCCAGCGGTTACGGGGGAGCGGGAAGCCACGAGCAGTACTTC.

This clonotype has just a few counts. V and J are TRBV5-6 and TRBJ2-3, with D hard to call. Germline V lookup: CDR1 SGHDT, CDR2 YYEEEE. The CDR3 spans 14 residues. Trimming took off 0 bases at V and 4 bases at J, with 9 bases between the two ends. The CDR3 DNA is TGTGCCAGCAGCTTGGGGCCGCGAGCAGATACGCAGTATTTT. It yields the protein CASSLGPRADTQYF.

The table lists this clonotype with many counts. This chain uses TRBV27 with TRBJ2-7; D may be TRBD2 (5 bases). V shed 4 bases and J shed 3 bases, with 16 bases lying between them. The CDR3 consists of 15 residues. Germline CDR1 MNHEY, CDR2 SMNVEV (reference sequence). CDR3 coding DNA: TGTGCCAGCAGTTCGGGATCGGGGATTAGCTACGAGCAGTACTTC. Translation gives CASSSGSGISYEQYF.

The table lists this clonotype with many counts. The chain joins TRBV6-2 or TRBV6-3 to TRBJ2-1, with TRBD2 matching over 9 bases. The J segment lost 4 bases and the V segment lost 6 bases, leaving 4 bases of the junction unmatched. CDR1 and CDR2 from the germline V gene are MNHEY and SVGEGT. The CDR3 contains 14 residues. As DNA, the CDR3 is TGTGCCAGCAGCCCTAGCGGGACTTACAATGAGCAGTTCTTC. It translates to CASSPSGTYNEQFF.

This clonotype came up many times. The chain links TRBV29-1 to TRBJ2-7; 7 nucleotides align to TRBD2. J was trimmed by 2 bases and V by 4 bases; bases with no gene match: 8. The CDR3 is made up of 14 amino acids. CDR1 and CDR2 (germline): SQVTM, ANQGSEA. CDR3 protein: CSVVVLAAPYEQYF. The CDR3 nucleotides read TGCAGCGTTGTGGTCCTAGCGGCCCCCTACGAGCAGTACTTC.

In its sample, this clonotype was seen many times. The chain is built from TRBV23-1 and TRBJ1-4; 7 nucleotides match TRBD1. TRBV23-1 is designated an ORF whose function remains uncertain. CDR3 size: 14 residues. Trimming cost V 4 bases and J 3 bases; bases outside gene matches: 2. Here the CDR3 reads CASSRDRANEKLFF. As DNA, the CDR3 is TGCGCCAGCAGTCGAGACAGGGCTAATGAAAAACTGTTTTTT.

There are many counts of this clonotype. The gene calls are TRBV7-9 and TRBJ2-1; D is perhaps TRBD1 (5 bases). V was cut by 1 base and J by 10 bases, with 11 bases left in between. The CDR3 consists of 13 residues. CDR1 and CDR2 from the germline V gene are SEHNR and FQNEAQ (reference sequence). The CDR3 DNA follows: TGTGCCAGCAGCTTAGTTATAAGGGGCGAGCAGTTCTTC. Its translation is CASSLVIRGEQFF.

This CDR3 reads CATWTGTYGYGYTF. The DNA for the CDR3 is TGTGCCACCTGGACAGGAACATATGGCTATGGCTACACCTTC. The chain couples TRBV2 to TRBJ1-2, with 7 bases matching TRBD1. V shed 10 bases and J 4 bases; nucleotides not matched to a gene: 12. CDR1 is SNHLY, CDR2 FYNNEI, per germline. The CDR3 is 14 residues long.

This clonotype was observed at least ten times. The rearrangement uses TRBV20-1 and TRBJ1-5; no firm D call. There are 17 residues in the CDR3. Looked up from germline, CDR1 is DFQATT and CDR2 is SNEGSKA (reference sequence). Trimming removed 4 bases at V and 1 base at J, with 20 bases between. CDR3 region: CSAKPGRDPQSNQPQHF. The CDR3 region has the DNA TGCAGTGCTAAACCGGGTCGGGATCCTCAAAGCAATCAGCCCCAGCATTTT.

V and J are TRBV7-2 and TRBJ2-5, with D possibly being TRBD1 (5 bases). The length of the CDR3 is 13 residues. V was trimmed by 8 bases and J by 5 bases, leaving 15 bases between them. Looked up from germline, CDR1 is SGHTA and CDR2 is FQGNSA. The CDR3 sequence: CASRQGFRETQYF. The CDR3 region has the DNA TGTGCCAGCCGTCAGGGATTCCGTGAGACCCAGTACTTC. Complete variable domain (other parts from reference TRBV7-2 and TRBJ2-5): GAGVSQSPSNKVTEKGKDVELRCDPISGHTALYWYRQSLGQGLEFLIYFQGNSAPDKSGLPSDRFSAERTGGSVSTLTIQRTQQEDSAVYLCASRQGFRETQYFGPGTRLLVL.

There are a few counts of this clonotype. This may be a read error, as it is one base from a much larger clone. The chain is built from TRBV9 and TRBJ2-7, with 10 bases identical to TRBD1. The CDR3 loop spans 14 amino acids. After removal of 4 bases from V and 3 bases from J, the junction contained 4 bases not matched to a gene. Germline-derived CDR1 and CDR2 are SGDLS and YYNGEE. Here the CDR3 DNA reads TGTGCCAGCAGCCAGGGGGACAGGGGCTACGAGCAGTACTTC. Protein: CASSQGDRGYEQYF.

This clonotype was observed many times. This rearrangement joins TRBV7-9 to TRBJ2-1; possible D gene TRBD1, 5 bases. Trimming removed 11 bases from V and 5 bases from J, with 25 bases in between. The CDR3 runs 16 residues. The germline CDR1 and CDR2 sequences are SEHNR and FQNEAQ (reference sequence). The CDR3 DNA sequence: TGTGCCTTTTATAGGGGTCAAGTTGGCGTAAACAATGAGCAGTTCTTC. As protein: CAFYRGQVGVNNEQFF.

This clonotype was recorded many times. J is TRBJ1-1 and V is TRBV5-1; 9 nucleotides align to TRBD1. The CDR3 spans 15 residues. The V segment lost 4 bases and the J segment 1 base; nucleotides outside the gene matches: 5. Germline V lookup: CDR1 SGHRS, CDR2 YFSETQ. This CDR3 is CASSHQQGANTEAFF. CDR3 coding DNA: TGCGCCAGCAGCCATCAACAGGGGGCGAACACTGAAGCTTTCTTT.

This clonotype came up many times. The V call is TRBV29-1, the J call TRBJ2-3; unclear D gene. Germline V gene data show CDR1 as SQVTM and CDR2 as ANQGSEA. Trimming cost V 4 bases and J 3 bases, with 5 bases left between them. The CDR3 is made up of 11 amino acids. CDR3 protein: CSVALTDTQYF. In DNA, the CDR3 is TGCAGCGTTGCCCTTACAGATACGCAGTATTTT.

This clonotype was found many times. This sequence joins TRBV25-1 and TRBJ1-5; the match to TRBD1 covers 7 bases. The length of the CDR3 is 17 residues. V lost 0 bases and J lost 3; bases outside the gene matches: 8. CDR1 is MGHDK, CDR2 SYGVNS, per germline. The CDR3 spells CASSEYVEGAPNQPQHF. The CDR3 nucleotides are TGTGCCAGCAGTGAATATGTCGAGGGGGCCCCCAATCAGCCCCAGCATTTT. The full variable domain, its missing parts supplied by reference TRBV25-1 and TRBJ1-5, is EADIYQTPRYLVIGTGKKITLECSQTMGHDKMYWYQQDPGMELHLIHYSYGVNSTEKGDLSSESTVSRIRTEHFPLTLESARPSHTSQYLCASSEYVEGAPNQPQHFGDGTRLSIL.

This clonotype was seen once. The chain employs TRBV4-1 and TRBJ1-3; perhaps TRBD1 as D (6 bases). Per germline, CDR1 MGHRA and CDR2 YSYEKL. CDR3 size: 17 residues. The V end lost 3 bases, the J end lost 0 bases, and 15 bases lay between the germline ends. In DNA form, the CDR3 reads TGCGCCAGCAGCCACATAAATGGACAGCACTCTGGAAACACCATATATTTT. This codes for CASSHINGQHSGNTIYF.